This T cell receptor beta chain came from a study of cytomegalovirus exposure and HLA in healthy donors. Overall study: The 130 or so validation repertoires, a later analysis reported, used the same platform as the approximately 700 first-cohort repertoires.

On this clone itself: Its matching antigen is unknown.

Repertoires were generated with immunoSEQ multiplex PCR, while TCRdb's copy carries only in-frame clones and drops some. This sample has over 85,000 clones; about 94% occur once, and the top ten carry less than 1.5%. The approximately 120-subject validation cohort, separate from the 666-subject first cohort, included the donors. J gave up 6 bases and V 2 bases, and 8 bases lay outside the gene matches. The germline gives CDR1 SGHAT, CDR2 FQNNGV. The CDR3 runs to 16 residues. Notes on the study in general: Altogether, 150 to 200 TCR beta chains were recorded as cytomegalovirus-associated. In vitro, three CMV-associated chains proved specific for CMV antigens.

V usage is TRBV11-2 and J usage is TRBJ2-2; 8 bases are a match to TRBD2. The receptor was isolated from a woman under 40 in good health and CMV-seropositive. The sample taken for sequencing was PBMCs. The CDR3: CASSLPASGYPGELFF. The CDR3 nucleotides are TGTGCCAGCAGCTTACCGGCTAGCGGGTACCCCGGGGAGCTGTTTTTT.